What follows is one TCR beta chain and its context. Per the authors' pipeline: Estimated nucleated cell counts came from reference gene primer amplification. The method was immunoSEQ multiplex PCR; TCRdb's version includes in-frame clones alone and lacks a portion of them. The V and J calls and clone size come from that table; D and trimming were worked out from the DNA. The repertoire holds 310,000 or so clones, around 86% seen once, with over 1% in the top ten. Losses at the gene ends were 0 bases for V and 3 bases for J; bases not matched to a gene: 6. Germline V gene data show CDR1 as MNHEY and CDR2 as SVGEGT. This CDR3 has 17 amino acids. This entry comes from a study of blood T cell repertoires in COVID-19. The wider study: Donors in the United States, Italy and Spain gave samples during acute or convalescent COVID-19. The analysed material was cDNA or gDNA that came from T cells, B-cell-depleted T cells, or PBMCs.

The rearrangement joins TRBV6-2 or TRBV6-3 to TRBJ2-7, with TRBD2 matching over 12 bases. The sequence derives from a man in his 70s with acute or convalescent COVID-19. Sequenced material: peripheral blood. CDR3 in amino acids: CASSYSKTSGRIYEQYF. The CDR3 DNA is TGTGCCAGCAGTTACTCAAAGACTAGCGGGAGAATCTACGAGCAGTACTTC.